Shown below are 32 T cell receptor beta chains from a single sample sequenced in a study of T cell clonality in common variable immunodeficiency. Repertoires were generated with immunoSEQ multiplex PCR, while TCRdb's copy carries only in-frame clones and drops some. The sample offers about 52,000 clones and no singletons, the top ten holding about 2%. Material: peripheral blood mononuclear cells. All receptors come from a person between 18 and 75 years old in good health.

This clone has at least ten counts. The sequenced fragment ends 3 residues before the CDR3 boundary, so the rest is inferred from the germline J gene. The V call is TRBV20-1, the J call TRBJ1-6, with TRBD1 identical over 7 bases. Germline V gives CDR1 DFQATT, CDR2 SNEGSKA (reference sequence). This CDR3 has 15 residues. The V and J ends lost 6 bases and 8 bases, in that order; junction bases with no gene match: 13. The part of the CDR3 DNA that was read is TGCAGTGCGACACAGGGGTACACTAACCATTCACCC. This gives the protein CSATQGYTNHSP. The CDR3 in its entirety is CSATQGYTNHSPLHF.

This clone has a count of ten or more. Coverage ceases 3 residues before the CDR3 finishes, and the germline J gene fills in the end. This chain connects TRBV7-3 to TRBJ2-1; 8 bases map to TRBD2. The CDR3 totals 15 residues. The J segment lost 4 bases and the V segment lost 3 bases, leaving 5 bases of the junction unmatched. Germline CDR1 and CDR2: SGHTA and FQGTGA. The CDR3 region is CASSFDRGGYNEQFF. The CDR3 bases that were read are TGTGCCAGCAGCTTCGACCGGGGGGGGTACAATGAG.

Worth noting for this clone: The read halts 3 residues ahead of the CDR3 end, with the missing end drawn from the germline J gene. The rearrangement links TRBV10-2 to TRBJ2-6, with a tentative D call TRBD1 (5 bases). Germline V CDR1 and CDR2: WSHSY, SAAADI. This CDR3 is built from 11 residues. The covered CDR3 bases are TGCGCCAGCAGCCAGGGCCCCCTC. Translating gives CASSQGPL. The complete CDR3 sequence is CASSQGPLLTF.

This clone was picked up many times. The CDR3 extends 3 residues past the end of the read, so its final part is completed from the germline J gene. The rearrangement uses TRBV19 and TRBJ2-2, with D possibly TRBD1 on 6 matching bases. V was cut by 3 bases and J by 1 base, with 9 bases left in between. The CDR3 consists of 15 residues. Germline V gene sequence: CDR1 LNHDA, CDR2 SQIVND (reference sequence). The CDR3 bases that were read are TGTGCCAGTAGTATCGGACAGTTGAACACCGGGGAG. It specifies CASSIGQLNTGE. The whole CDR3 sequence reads CASSIGQLNTGELFF.

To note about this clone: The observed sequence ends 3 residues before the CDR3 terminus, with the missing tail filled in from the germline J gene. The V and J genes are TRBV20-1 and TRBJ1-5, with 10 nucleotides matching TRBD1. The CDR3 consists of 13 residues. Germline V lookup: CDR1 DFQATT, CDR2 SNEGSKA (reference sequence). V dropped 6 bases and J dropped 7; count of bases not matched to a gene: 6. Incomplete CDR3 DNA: TGCAGTGCCACCGGACAGGGGGACCAGCCC. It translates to CSATGQGDQP. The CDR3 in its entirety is CSATGQGDQPQHF.

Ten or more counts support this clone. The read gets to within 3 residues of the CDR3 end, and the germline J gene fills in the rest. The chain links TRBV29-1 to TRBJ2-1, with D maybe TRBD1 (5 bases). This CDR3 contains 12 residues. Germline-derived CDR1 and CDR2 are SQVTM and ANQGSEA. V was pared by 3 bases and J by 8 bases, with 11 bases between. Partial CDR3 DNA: TGCAGCGTTGACCCAGGGATGGATGAG. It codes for CSVDPGMDE. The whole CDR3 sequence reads CSVDPGMDEQFF.

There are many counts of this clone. The DNA read from the CDR3 is TGCAGTGCTAGCGGGACTTTCTTCGTCTACGAG. Its protein is CSASGTFFVYE. The full CDR3 reads CSASGTFFVYEQYF. The chain combines TRBV20-1 with TRBJ2-7; a possible D gene is TRBD2 (6 bases). The read comes to an end 3 residues before the CDR3 does, leaving the germline J gene to fill in the end. This CDR3 is built from 14 residues. The germline V and J ends were trimmed by 3 bases and 3 bases, with 15 bases remaining between them. The V gene's germline CDR1 is DFQATT and CDR2 SNEGSKA (reference sequence).

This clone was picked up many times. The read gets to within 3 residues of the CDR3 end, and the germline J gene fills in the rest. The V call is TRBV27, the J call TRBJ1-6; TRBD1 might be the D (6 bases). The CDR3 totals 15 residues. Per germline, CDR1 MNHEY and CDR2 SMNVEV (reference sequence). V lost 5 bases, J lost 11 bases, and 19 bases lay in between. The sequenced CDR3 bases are TGTGCCAGCAGTACAGGACAGCCAATTTGGACACCC. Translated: CASSTGQPIWTP. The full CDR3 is CASSTGQPIWTPLHF.

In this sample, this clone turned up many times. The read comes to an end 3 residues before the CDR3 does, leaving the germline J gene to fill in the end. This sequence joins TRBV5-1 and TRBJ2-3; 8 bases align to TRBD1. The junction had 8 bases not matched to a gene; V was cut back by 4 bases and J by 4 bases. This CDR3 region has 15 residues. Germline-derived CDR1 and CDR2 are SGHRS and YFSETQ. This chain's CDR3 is CASSRGQATADTQYF. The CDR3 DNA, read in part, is TGCGCCAGCAGCAGGGGACAGGCGACGGCAGATACG.

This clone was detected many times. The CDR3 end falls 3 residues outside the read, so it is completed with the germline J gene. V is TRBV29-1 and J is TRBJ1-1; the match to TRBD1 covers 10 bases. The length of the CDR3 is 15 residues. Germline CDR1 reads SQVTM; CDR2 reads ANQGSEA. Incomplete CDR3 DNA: TGCAGCGTTGAAGAGATGAAAGACAGGGGGCGCCCA. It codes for CSVEEMKDRGRP. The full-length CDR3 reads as CSVEEMKDRGRPAFF.

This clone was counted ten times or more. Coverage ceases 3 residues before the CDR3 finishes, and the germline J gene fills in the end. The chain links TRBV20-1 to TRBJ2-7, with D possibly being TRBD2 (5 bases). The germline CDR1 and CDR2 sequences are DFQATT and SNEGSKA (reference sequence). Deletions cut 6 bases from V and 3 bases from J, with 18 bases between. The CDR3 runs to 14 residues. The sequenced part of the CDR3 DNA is TGCAGTGCATCCGAGGGCAGGAGCCGCTACGAG. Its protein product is CSASEGRSRYE. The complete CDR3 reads CSASEGRSRYEQYF.

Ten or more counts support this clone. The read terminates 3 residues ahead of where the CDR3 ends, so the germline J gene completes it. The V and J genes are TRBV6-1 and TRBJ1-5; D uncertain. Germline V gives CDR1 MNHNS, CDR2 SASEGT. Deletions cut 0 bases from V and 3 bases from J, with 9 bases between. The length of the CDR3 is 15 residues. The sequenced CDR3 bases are TGTGCCAGCAGTGAAGCAGTCAAGGTCAATCAGCCC. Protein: CASSEAVKVNQP. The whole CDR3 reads CASSEAVKVNQPQHF.

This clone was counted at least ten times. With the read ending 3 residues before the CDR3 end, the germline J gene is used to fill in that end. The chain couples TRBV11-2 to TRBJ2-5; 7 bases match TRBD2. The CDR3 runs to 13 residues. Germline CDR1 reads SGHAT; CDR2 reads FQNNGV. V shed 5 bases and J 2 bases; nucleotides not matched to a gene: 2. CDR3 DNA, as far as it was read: TGTGCCAGCAGCGCGGGAGCTCAAGAGACC. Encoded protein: CASSAGAQET. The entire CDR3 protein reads CASSAGAQETQYF.

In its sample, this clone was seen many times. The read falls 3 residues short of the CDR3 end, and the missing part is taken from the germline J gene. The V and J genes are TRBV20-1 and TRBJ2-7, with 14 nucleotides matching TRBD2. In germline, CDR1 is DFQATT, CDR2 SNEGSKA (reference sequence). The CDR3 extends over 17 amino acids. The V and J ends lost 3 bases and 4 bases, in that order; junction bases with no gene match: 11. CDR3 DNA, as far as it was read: TGCAGTGCTAGCCAGACTAGCGGGAGGGCCAATCTGTACGAG. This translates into CSASQTSGRANLYE. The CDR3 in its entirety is CSASQTSGRANLYEQYF.

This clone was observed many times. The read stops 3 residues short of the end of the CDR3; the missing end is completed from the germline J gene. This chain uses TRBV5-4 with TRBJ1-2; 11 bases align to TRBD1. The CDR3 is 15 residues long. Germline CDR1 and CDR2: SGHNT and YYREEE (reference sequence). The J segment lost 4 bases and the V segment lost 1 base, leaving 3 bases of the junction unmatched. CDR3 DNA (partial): TGTGCCAGCAGCTTGTGGGACAGGGGGTTCTATGGC. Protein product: CASSLWDRGFYG. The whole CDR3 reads CASSLWDRGFYGYTF.

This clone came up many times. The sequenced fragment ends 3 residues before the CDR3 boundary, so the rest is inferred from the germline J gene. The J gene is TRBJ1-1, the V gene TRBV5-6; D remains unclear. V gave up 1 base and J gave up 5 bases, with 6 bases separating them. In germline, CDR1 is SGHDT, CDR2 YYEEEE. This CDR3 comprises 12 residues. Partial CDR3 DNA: TGTGCCAGCAGCTTGCAAGGGACTGAA. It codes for CASSLQGTE. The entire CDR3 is CASSLQGTEAFF.

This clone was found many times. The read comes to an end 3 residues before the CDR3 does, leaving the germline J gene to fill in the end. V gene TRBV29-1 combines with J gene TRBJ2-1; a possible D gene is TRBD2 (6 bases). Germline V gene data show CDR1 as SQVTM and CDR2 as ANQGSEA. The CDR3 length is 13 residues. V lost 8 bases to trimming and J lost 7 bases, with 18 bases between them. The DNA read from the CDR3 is TGCAGCTACCGGGACGCGACTAGGAATGAG. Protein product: CSYRDATRNE. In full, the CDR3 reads CSYRDATRNEQFF.

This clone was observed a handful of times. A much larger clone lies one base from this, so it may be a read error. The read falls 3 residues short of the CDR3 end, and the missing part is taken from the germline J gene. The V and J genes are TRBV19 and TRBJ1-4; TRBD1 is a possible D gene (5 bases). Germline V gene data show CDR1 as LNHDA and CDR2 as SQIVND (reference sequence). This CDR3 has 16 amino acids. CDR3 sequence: CASSIGRNSGANVLFF. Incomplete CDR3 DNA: TGTGCCAGTAGTATAGGGCGGAACTCTGGGGCCAACGTA. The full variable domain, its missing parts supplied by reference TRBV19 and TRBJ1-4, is DGGITQSPKYLFRKEGQNVTLSCEQNLNHDAMYWYRQDPGQGLRLIYYSQIVNDFQKGDIAEGYSVSREKKESFPLTVTSAQKNPTAFYLCASSIGRNSGANVLFFGSGTQLSVL.

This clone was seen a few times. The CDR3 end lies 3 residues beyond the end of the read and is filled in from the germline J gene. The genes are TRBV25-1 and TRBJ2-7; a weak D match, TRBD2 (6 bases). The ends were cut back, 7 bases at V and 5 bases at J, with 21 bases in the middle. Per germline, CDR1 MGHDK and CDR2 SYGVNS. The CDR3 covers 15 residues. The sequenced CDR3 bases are TGTGCCAGCAAATTAACCCAGGGAGGAAACCACGAG. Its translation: CASKLTQGGNHE. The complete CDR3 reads CASKLTQGGNHEQYF.

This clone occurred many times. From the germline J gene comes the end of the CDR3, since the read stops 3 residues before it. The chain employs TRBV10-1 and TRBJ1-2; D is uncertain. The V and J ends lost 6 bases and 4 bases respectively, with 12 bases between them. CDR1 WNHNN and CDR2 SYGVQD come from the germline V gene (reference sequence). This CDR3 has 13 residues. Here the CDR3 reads CASSASRGYGYTF. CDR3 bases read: TGCGCCAGCAGCGCGTCGCGGGGCTATGGC.

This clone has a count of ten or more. This chain's CDR3 is CASTQISNYGYTF. The CDR3 DNA, read in part, is TGTGCCAGCACCCAGATCTCTAACTATGGC. The chain links TRBV12-3 or TRBV12-4 to TRBJ1-2, with unresolved D. The CDR3 goes on 3 residues after the read ends, and that part is filled in from the germline J gene. The V gene lost 7 bases and the J gene lost 0 bases, with 9 bases spanning the gap. This CDR3 has 13 amino acids.

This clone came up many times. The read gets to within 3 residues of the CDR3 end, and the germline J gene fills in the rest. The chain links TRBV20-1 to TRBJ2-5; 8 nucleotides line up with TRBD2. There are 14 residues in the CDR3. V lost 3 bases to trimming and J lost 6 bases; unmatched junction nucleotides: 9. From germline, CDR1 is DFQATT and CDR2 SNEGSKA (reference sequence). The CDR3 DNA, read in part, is TGCAGTGCTAGGGGGTGGGGACTAGTAAAGACC. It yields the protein CSARGWGLVKT. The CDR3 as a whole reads CSARGWGLVKTQYF.

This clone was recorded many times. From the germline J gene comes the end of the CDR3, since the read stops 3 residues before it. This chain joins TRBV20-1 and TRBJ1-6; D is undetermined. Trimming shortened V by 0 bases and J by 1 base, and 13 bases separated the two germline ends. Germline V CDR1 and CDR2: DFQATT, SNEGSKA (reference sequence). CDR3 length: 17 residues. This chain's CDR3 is CSARDKPGVSYNSPLHF. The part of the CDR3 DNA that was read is TGCAGTGCTAGAGATAAGCCCGGGGTTTCCTATAATTCACCC.

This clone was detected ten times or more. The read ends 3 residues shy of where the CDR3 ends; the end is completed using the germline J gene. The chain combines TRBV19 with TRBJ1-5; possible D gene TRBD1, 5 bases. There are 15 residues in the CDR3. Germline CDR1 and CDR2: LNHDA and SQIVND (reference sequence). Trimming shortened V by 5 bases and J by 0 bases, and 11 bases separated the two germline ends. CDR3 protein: CASSHGTHSNQPQHF. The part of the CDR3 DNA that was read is TGTGCCAGTAGTCACGGGACTCATAGCAATCAGCCC.

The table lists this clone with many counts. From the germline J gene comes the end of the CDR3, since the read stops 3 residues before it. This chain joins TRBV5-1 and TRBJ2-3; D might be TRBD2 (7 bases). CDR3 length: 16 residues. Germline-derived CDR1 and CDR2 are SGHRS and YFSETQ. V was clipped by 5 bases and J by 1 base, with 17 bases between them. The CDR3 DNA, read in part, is TGCGCCAGCAGTGGGGGGCGGGGGACACGCACAGATACG. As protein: CASSGGRGTRTDT. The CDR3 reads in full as CASSGGRGTRTDTQYF.

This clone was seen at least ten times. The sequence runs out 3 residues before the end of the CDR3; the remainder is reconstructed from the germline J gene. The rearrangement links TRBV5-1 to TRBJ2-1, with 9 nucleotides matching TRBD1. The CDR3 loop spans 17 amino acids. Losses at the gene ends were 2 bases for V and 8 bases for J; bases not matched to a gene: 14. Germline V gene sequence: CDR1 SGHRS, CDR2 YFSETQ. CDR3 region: CASSFFLEGQGLHEQFF. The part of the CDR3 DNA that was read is TGCGCCAGCAGCTTTTTCCTTGAGGGACAGGGACTCCATGAG.

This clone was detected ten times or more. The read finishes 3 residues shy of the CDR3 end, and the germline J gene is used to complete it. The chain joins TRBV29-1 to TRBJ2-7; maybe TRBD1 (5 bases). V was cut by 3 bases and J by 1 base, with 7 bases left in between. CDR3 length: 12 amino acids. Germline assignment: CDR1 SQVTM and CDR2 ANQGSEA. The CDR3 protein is CSVDQGSYEQYF. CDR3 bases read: TGCAGCGTTGACCAGGGATCCTACGAG.

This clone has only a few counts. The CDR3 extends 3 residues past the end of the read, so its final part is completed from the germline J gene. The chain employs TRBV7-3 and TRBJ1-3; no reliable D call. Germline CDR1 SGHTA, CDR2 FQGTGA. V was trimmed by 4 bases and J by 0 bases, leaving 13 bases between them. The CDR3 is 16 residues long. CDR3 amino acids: CASSSGTPSSGNTIYF. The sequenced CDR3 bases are TGTGCCAGCAGCTCGGGTACCCCGAGCTCTGGAAACACC.

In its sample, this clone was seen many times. The sequenced CDR3 bases are TGCAGTGCTAGCCCGCCGGGACAGGGCGTAGGC. It specifies CSASPPGQGVG. The whole CDR3 protein is CSASPPGQGVGYTF. The chain has TRBV20-1 and TRBJ1-2, with 9 bases aligning to TRBD1. The read comes to an end 3 residues before the CDR3 does, leaving the germline J gene to fill in the end. CDR1 and CDR2 from the germline V gene are DFQATT and SNEGSKA (reference sequence). The CDR3 extends over 14 amino acids.

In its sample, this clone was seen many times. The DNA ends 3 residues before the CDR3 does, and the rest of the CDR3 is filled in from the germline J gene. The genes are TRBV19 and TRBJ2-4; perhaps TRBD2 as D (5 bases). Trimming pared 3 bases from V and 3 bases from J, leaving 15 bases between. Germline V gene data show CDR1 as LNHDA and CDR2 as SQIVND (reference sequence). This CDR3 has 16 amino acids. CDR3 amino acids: CASSMSRAAHKNIQYF. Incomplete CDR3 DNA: TGTGCCAGTAGTATGTCGCGGGCAGCGCACAAAAACATT.

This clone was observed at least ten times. The CDR3 loop reads CASTRTVQETQYF. CDR3 bases read: TGTGCCAGCACCCGGACAGTTCAAGAGACC. This chain uses TRBV7-9 with TRBJ2-5, with D maybe TRBD1 (6 bases). The read is 3 residues too short to cover the CDR3 end, so that end is filled in from the germline J gene. Germline CDR1 and CDR2: SEHNR and FQNEAQ (reference sequence). Trimming took 7 bases from V and 2 from J, leaving 11 bases between them. The CDR3 covers 13 residues. The whole variable domain, remainder taken from reference TRBV7-9 and TRBJ2-5, is DTGVSQNPRHKITKRGQNVTFRCDPISEHNRLYWYRQTLGQGPEFLTYFQNEAQLEKSRLLSDRFSAERPKGSFSTLEIQRTEQGDSAMYLCASTRTVQETQYFGPGTRLLVL.

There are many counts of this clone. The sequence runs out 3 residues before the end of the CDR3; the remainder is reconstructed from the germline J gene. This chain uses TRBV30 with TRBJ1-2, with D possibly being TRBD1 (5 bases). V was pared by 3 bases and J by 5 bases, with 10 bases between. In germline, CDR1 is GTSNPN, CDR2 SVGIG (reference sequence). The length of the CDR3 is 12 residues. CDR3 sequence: CAWSPRGYGYTF. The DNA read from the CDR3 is TGTGCCTGGAGCCCGAGGGGTTATGGC.